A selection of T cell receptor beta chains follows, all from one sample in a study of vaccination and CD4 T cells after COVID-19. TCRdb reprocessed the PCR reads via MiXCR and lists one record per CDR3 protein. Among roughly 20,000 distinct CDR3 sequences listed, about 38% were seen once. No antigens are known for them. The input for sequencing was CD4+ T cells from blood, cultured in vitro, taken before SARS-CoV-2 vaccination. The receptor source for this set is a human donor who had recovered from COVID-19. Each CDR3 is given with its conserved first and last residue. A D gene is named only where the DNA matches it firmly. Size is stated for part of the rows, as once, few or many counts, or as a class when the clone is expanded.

cdr3_aa: CSASRDTSNQPQHF; cdr3_nt: TGCAGTGCTAGCCGGGACACTAGCAATCAGCCCCAGCATTTT; cdr3_length: 14; j_call: TRBJ1-5; v_call: TRBV20-1; d_call: -; clone_size: -
cdr3_aa: CASSVILAGGGETQYF; cdr3_nt: TGTGCCAGCAGCGTAATTCTAGCGGGGGGGGGAGAGACCCAGTACTTC; cdr3_length: 16; j_call: TRBJ2-5; v_call: TRBV7-2; d_call: TRBD2; clone_size: -
cdr3_aa: CASTRAGVGETQYF; cdr3_nt: TGTGCCAGCACTCGAGCGGGAGTGGGGGAGACCCAGTACTTC; cdr3_length: 14; j_call: TRBJ2-5; v_call: TRBV2; d_call: TRBD2; clone_size: few
cdr3_aa: CASSAPSTDTQYF; cdr3_nt: TGCGCCAGCAGCGCGCCTAGCACAGATACGCAGTATTTT; cdr3_length: 13; j_call: TRBJ2-3; v_call: TRBV5-1; d_call: -; clone_size: -
cdr3_aa: CSARLAGLLTEQFF; cdr3_nt: TGCAGCGCGAGACTAGCGGGTCTCTTAACTGAGCAGTTCTTC; cdr3_length: 14; j_call: TRBJ2-1; v_call: TRBV20-1; d_call: TRBD2; clone_size: -
cdr3_aa: CASRGTDYQPQHF; cdr3_nt: TGTGCCAGCAGAGGGACAGATTATCAGCCCCAGCATTTT; cdr3_length: 13; j_call: TRBJ1-5; v_call: TRBV2; d_call: TRBD1; clone_size: -
cdr3_aa: CASSGVGGHGNQPQHF; cdr3_nt: TGTGCCAGTAGTGGGGTAGGGGGGCACGGCAATCAGCCCCAGCATTTT; cdr3_length: 16; j_call: TRBJ1-5; v_call: TRBV19; d_call: -; clone_size: -
cdr3_aa: CASSGGQGINSPLHF; cdr3_nt: TGTGCCAGCAGTGGGGGACAGGGGATCAATTCACCCCTCCACTTT; cdr3_length: 15; j_call: TRBJ1-6; v_call: TRBV6-1; d_call: TRBD1; clone_size: few
cdr3_aa: CASSPTVYQPQHF; cdr3_nt: TGTGCCAGTAGCCCGACAGTATATCAGCCCCAGCATTTT; cdr3_length: 13; j_call: TRBJ1-5; v_call: TRBV19; d_call: -; clone_size: few
cdr3_aa: CASSFDRDTEAFF; cdr3_nt: TGTGCCAGCAGTTTCGACAGGGACACTGAAGCTTTCTTT; cdr3_length: 13; j_call: TRBJ1-1; v_call: TRBV27; d_call: TRBD1; clone_size: -
cdr3_aa: CSVAKGSTDTQYF; cdr3_nt: TGCAGCGTCGCCAAGGGGTCCACAGATACGCAGTATTTT; cdr3_length: 13; j_call: TRBJ2-3; v_call: TRBV29-1; d_call: -; clone_size: -
cdr3_aa: CATSDSGRYNEQFF; cdr3_nt: TGTGCCACCAGTGATTCTGGACGGTACAATGAGCAGTTCTTC; cdr3_length: 14; j_call: TRBJ2-1; v_call: TRBV24-1; d_call: -; clone_size: -
cdr3_aa: CASSRPGTSSLGEQFF; cdr3_nt: TGTGCCAGCAGCAGACCCGGGACTAGCAGCTTGGGTGAGCAGTTCTTC; cdr3_length: 16; j_call: TRBJ2-1; v_call: TRBV27; d_call: TRBD2; clone_size: -
cdr3_aa: CSAVGGSDGNQPQHF; cdr3_nt: TGCAGTGCAGTGGGCGGGAGCGACGGCAATCAGCCCCAGCATTTT; cdr3_length: 15; j_call: TRBJ1-5; v_call: TRBV20-1; d_call: -; clone_size: -
cdr3_aa: CASSPPPITGGLSDTEAFF; cdr3_nt: TGTGCCAGCAGTCCTCCCCCCATTACAGGGGGCCTTTCTGACACTGAAGCTTTCTTT; cdr3_length: 19; j_call: TRBJ1-1; v_call: TRBV6-1; d_call: TRBD1; clone_size: -
cdr3_aa: CASSPGHTRNTEAFF; cdr3_nt: TGTGCCAGTAGTCCGGGCCACACGCGGAACACTGAAGCTTTCTTT; cdr3_length: 15; j_call: TRBJ1-1; v_call: TRBV19; d_call: -; clone_size: -
cdr3_aa: CASRSGDRKNTEAFF; cdr3_nt: TGTGCAAGTCGCTCAGGGGACAGAAAGAACACTGAAGCTTTCTTT; cdr3_length: 15; j_call: TRBJ1-1; v_call: TRBV12-2; d_call: -; clone_size: few
cdr3_aa: CSASPPGLAGDDEQYF; cdr3_nt: TGCAGTGCTTCACCTCCGGGACTAGCGGGAGATGATGAGCAGTACTTC; cdr3_length: 16; j_call: TRBJ2-7; v_call: TRBV20-1; d_call: TRBD2; clone_size: few
cdr3_aa: CASSRRTGTGNSPLHF; cdr3_nt: TGTGCCAGCAGCCGTCGAACCGGGACGGGGAATTCACCCCTCCACTTT; cdr3_length: 16; j_call: TRBJ1-6; v_call: TRBV11-1; d_call: -; clone_size: -
cdr3_aa: CASSYRLAETQYF; cdr3_nt: TGTGCCAGCAGTTACAGGCTTGCGGAGACCCAGTACTTC; cdr3_length: 13; j_call: TRBJ2-5; v_call: TRBV6-2/TRBV6-3; d_call: -; clone_size: -
cdr3_aa: CASSPNRGTKSNQPQHF; cdr3_nt: TGTGCCAGCAGTCCAAATCGGGGAACGAAGAGCAATCAGCCCCAGCATTTT; cdr3_length: 17; j_call: TRBJ1-5; v_call: TRBV28; d_call: -; clone_size: few
cdr3_aa: CASSISQGGQETQYF; cdr3_nt: TGTGCCAGTAGTATTTCTCAGGGAGGGCAAGAGACCCAGTACTTC; cdr3_length: 15; j_call: TRBJ2-5; v_call: TRBV19; d_call: TRBD2; clone_size: -
cdr3_aa: CASSKNTEAFF; cdr3_nt: TGTGCCAGCAGTAAGAACACTGAAGCTTTCTTT; cdr3_length: 11; j_call: TRBJ1-1; v_call: TRBV12-3/TRBV12-4; d_call: -; clone_size: -
cdr3_aa: CASSPTPVLINSPLHF; cdr3_nt: TGTGCCAGCAGTCCCACCCCCGTACTTATAAATTCACCCCTCCACTTT; cdr3_length: 16; j_call: TRBJ1-6; v_call: TRBV6-1; d_call: -; clone_size: -
cdr3_aa: CASSRQGANTEAFF; cdr3_nt: TGTGCCAGCTCACGACAGGGAGCGAACACTGAAGCTTTCTTT; cdr3_length: 14; j_call: TRBJ1-1; v_call: TRBV18; d_call: TRBD1; clone_size: -
cdr3_aa: CASSYSGDTTYEQYF; cdr3_nt: TGTGCCAGCAGTTACTCCGGTGACACAACCTACGAGCAGTACTTC; cdr3_length: 15; j_call: TRBJ2-7; v_call: TRBV6-5; d_call: -; clone_size: few
cdr3_aa: CASSPRTSGRVRSETQYF; cdr3_nt: TGTGCCAGCAGTCCCCGGACTAGCGGGAGAGTGCGCTCAGAGACCCAGTACTTC; cdr3_length: 18; j_call: TRBJ2-5; v_call: TRBV6-1; d_call: TRBD2; clone_size: -
cdr3_aa: CASSFRGAGYTF; cdr3_nt: TGTGCCAGCAGTTTTCGGGGGGCTGGCTACACCTTC; cdr3_length: 12; j_call: TRBJ1-2; v_call: TRBV28; d_call: -; clone_size: -
cdr3_aa: CASSYPTGMNTEAFF; cdr3_nt: TGTGCCAGCAGTTACCCGACAGGGATGAACACTGAAGCTTTCTTT; cdr3_length: 15; j_call: TRBJ1-1; v_call: TRBV6-5; d_call: TRBD1; clone_size: -
cdr3_aa: CASSSDGGTPLHF; cdr3_nt: TGTGCCAGCAGTTCGGACGGAGGGACACCCCTCCACTTT; cdr3_length: 13; j_call: TRBJ1-6; v_call: TRBV6-4; d_call: -; clone_size: few
cdr3_aa: CASSLGGQNSPLHF; cdr3_nt: TGTGCCAGCAGTTTAGGGGGGCAAAATTCACCCCTCCACTTT; cdr3_length: 14; j_call: TRBJ1-6; v_call: TRBV12-3/TRBV12-4; d_call: -; clone_size: few
cdr3_aa: CASSVMAARSGNTIYF; cdr3_nt: TGTGCCAGCAGTGTCATGGCGGCCCGCTCTGGAAACACCATATATTTT; cdr3_length: 16; j_call: TRBJ1-3; v_call: TRBV2; d_call: -; clone_size: -
cdr3_aa: CSARETGSGGYGYTF; cdr3_nt: TGCAGTGCTAGAGAGACAGGGTCAGGGGGGTATGGCTACACCTTC; cdr3_length: 15; j_call: TRBJ1-2; v_call: TRBV20-1; d_call: TRBD1; clone_size: few
cdr3_aa: CASSLDMGAGELFF; cdr3_nt: TGTGCCAGCAGTTTAGACATGGGCGCCGGGGAGCTGTTTTTT; cdr3_length: 14; j_call: TRBJ2-2; v_call: TRBV27; d_call: -; clone_size: -
cdr3_aa: CSAPGQNLNNEQFF; cdr3_nt: TGCAGTGCCCCGGGACAGAACCTAAACAATGAGCAGTTCTTC; cdr3_length: 14; j_call: TRBJ2-1; v_call: TRBV20-1; d_call: TRBD1; clone_size: -
cdr3_aa: CASSLVWAGDTDTQYF; cdr3_nt: TGTGCCAGCAGCTTAGTATGGGCGGGAGACACAGATACGCAGTATTTT; cdr3_length: 16; j_call: TRBJ2-3; v_call: TRBV11-3; d_call: TRBD2; clone_size: once
cdr3_aa: CASSRAGATGYTF; cdr3_nt: TGTGCCAGCAGTAGGGCGGGGGCAACGGGCTACACCTTC; cdr3_length: 13; j_call: TRBJ1-2; v_call: TRBV6-2/TRBV6-3; d_call: -; clone_size: -
cdr3_aa: CASRRWTSGGTYNEQFF; cdr3_nt: TGTGCCAGCAGACGTTGGACTAGCGGGGGGACCTACAATGAGCAGTTCTTC; cdr3_length: 17; j_call: TRBJ2-1; v_call: TRBV6-1; d_call: TRBD2; clone_size: few
cdr3_aa: CASSLAGWETQYF; cdr3_nt: TGCGCCAGCAGCTTGGCCGGGTGGGAGACCCAGTACTTC; cdr3_length: 13; j_call: TRBJ2-5; v_call: TRBV5-1; d_call: -; clone_size: -
cdr3_aa: CASSLAGGSQYF; cdr3_nt: TGTGCCAGCAGCCTAGCGGGAGGGTCCCAGTACTTC; cdr3_length: 12; j_call: TRBJ2-5; v_call: TRBV9; d_call: TRBD2; clone_size: -
cdr3_aa: CASSSLGQNEAFF; cdr3_nt: TGTGCCAGCAGCTCGTTAGGACAGAACGAAGCTTTCTTT; cdr3_length: 13; j_call: TRBJ1-1; v_call: TRBV5-4; d_call: -; clone_size: -
cdr3_aa: CASSPGGQSVSGANVLTF; cdr3_nt: TGTGCCAGCAGTCCCGGGGGACAGAGCGTCTCTGGGGCCAACGTCCTGACTTTC; cdr3_length: 18; j_call: TRBJ2-6; v_call: TRBV6-1; d_call: -; clone_size: -
cdr3_aa: CASSISGQSLYEQYF; cdr3_nt: TGTGCCAGTAGTATTTCGGGACAGAGCCTCTACGAGCAGTACTTC; cdr3_length: 15; j_call: TRBJ2-7; v_call: TRBV19; d_call: TRBD1; clone_size: -
cdr3_aa: CATSDEAGGPSDTQYF; cdr3_nt: TGTGCCACCAGTGATGAAGCGGGAGGGCCGTCAGATACGCAGTATTTT; cdr3_length: 16; j_call: TRBJ2-3; v_call: TRBV24-1; d_call: TRBD2; clone_size: -
cdr3_aa: CSVELRDEQYF; cdr3_nt: TGCAGCGTTGAACTGAGGGACGAGCAGTACTTC; cdr3_length: 11; j_call: TRBJ2-7; v_call: TRBV29-1; d_call: -; clone_size: once
cdr3_aa: CSARGYWGAEAFF; cdr3_nt: TGCAGTGCTAGAGGGTACTGGGGCGCTGAAGCTTTCTTT; cdr3_length: 13; j_call: TRBJ1-1; v_call: TRBV20-1; d_call: -; clone_size: -
cdr3_aa: CASSPEVGQTLSGANVLTF; cdr3_nt: TGCGCCAGCAGCCCCGAGGTGGGACAGACACTTTCTGGGGCCAACGTCCTGACTTTC; cdr3_length: 19; j_call: TRBJ2-6; v_call: TRBV5-1; d_call: TRBD1; clone_size: -
cdr3_aa: CASSEQDNYGYTF; cdr3_nt: TGCGCCAGCAGTGAACAGGACAACTATGGCTACACCTTC; cdr3_length: 13; j_call: TRBJ1-2; v_call: TRBV10-2; d_call: -; clone_size: few
cdr3_aa: CASSLGGGGQNSPLHF; cdr3_nt: TGTGCCAGCAGCTTAGGAGGAGGCGGACAAAATTCACCCCTCCACTTT; cdr3_length: 16; j_call: TRBJ1-6; v_call: TRBV7-8; d_call: -; clone_size: few
cdr3_aa: CASSIAWGQIDQPQHF; cdr3_nt: TGTGCCAGTAGTATAGCGTGGGGACAGATTGATCAGCCCCAGCATTTT; cdr3_length: 16; j_call: TRBJ1-5; v_call: TRBV19; d_call: TRBD1; clone_size: -
cdr3_aa: CASSDYLLHEQYF; cdr3_nt: TGCGCCAGCAGTGATTACCTCCTCCACGAGCAGTACTTC; cdr3_length: 13; j_call: TRBJ2-7; v_call: TRBV10-1; d_call: -; clone_size: -
cdr3_aa: CSARDRPTGADYYGYTF; cdr3_nt: TGCAGTGCTAGAGACCGACCGACAGGGGCGGATTACTATGGCTACACCTTC; cdr3_length: 17; j_call: TRBJ1-2; v_call: TRBV20-1; d_call: TRBD1; clone_size: -
cdr3_aa: CASSPSNNEQFF; cdr3_nt: TGTGCCAGCAGTCCCTCAAACAATGAGCAGTTCTTC; cdr3_length: 12; j_call: TRBJ2-1; v_call: TRBV6-2/TRBV6-3; d_call: -; clone_size: -
cdr3_aa: CASSTAAGRTNPTDTQYF; cdr3_nt: TGTGCCAGCAGCACCGCGGCGGGCAGGACAAACCCCACAGATACGCAGTATTTT; cdr3_length: 18; j_call: TRBJ2-3; v_call: TRBV6-1; d_call: -; clone_size: -
cdr3_aa: CASSLGTPATGGTGELFF; cdr3_nt: TGTGCCAGCAGCTTAGGAACCCCGGCTACAGGGGGCACCGGGGAGCTGTTTTTT; cdr3_length: 18; j_call: TRBJ2-2; v_call: TRBV7-9; d_call: TRBD1; clone_size: few
cdr3_aa: CASSPRGDGRSGANVLTF; cdr3_nt: TGCGCCAGCAGCCCCCGGGGGGACGGGCGCTCTGGGGCCAACGTCCTGACTTTC; cdr3_length: 18; j_call: TRBJ2-6; v_call: TRBV5-1; d_call: TRBD2; clone_size: once
cdr3_aa: CASSLARTTEAFF; cdr3_nt: TGCGCCAGCAGCTTGGCTCGTACCACTGAAGCTTTCTTT; cdr3_length: 13; j_call: TRBJ1-1; v_call: TRBV5-1; d_call: -; clone_size: few
cdr3_aa: CASSEQQETQYF; cdr3_nt: TGTGCCAGCAGTGAACAGCAAGAGACCCAGTACTTC; cdr3_length: 12; j_call: TRBJ2-5; v_call: TRBV2; d_call: -; clone_size: -